This T cell receptor beta chain was obtained from a study of blood T cell repertoires in COVID-19. Across the whole study: From T cells, B-cell-depleted T cells, or PBMCs came the material, which was cDNA or gDNA.

V was trimmed by 7 bases and J by 2 bases, leaving 15 bases between them. This CDR3 is built from 16 residues. Per germline, CDR1 LNHDA and CDR2 SQIVND (reference sequence). Some clones are missing from TCRdb's copy, which holds only in-frame ones; the method was immunoSEQ multiplex PCR. In the table there are around 56,000 clones, around 87% of which are singletons. Sequencing input: peripheral blood. This clonotype originated in a man aged 55 to 70 with active or convalescent COVID-19. This chain joins TRBV19 and TRBJ2-6; perhaps TRBD2 as D (5 bases). The CDR3 coding sequence is TGTGCCAGTACCACAGAGCCCGGGGCTGGGGCCAACGTCCTGACTTTC. Protein sequence: CASTTEPGAGANVLTF.